Listed below are T cell receptor beta chains from one sample, sequenced in a study of T cell responses to AZD1222 COVID-19 vaccine. The method was immunoSEQ multiplex PCR; TCRdb's version includes in-frame clones alone and lacks a portion of them. The table lists approximately 82,000 clones, approximately 90% of them singletons, with less than 4% in the top ten. Sequences were derived from peripheral blood, sampled 28 days after the second AZD1222 dose. All receptors derive from an adult who received the AZD1222 COVID-19 vaccine. The CDR3 runs from the conserved cysteine through the conserved F or W. Fields, in order: CDR3 DNA, CDR3 protein, V gene, clone size, D gene, J gene. The D gene is left open where the match is weak. The listing skips clone size in some rows; elsewhere it reads once, few, many or a size class.

DNA: TGTGCCAGCAGAAGTAGGACAGGGGTGACCGGGGAGCTGTTTTTT; CDR3: CASRSRTGVTGELFF; V: TRBV27; size: .; D: TRBD1; J: TRBJ2-2
DNA: TGTGCCAGCTCACCCGGGACAACCGAAGAAGCTTTCTTT; CDR3: CASSPGTTEEAFF; V: TRBV18; size: .; D: .; J: TRBJ1-1
DNA: TGTGCCAGCAGCCAAGTGGGAACAGCTAGCACAGATACGCAGTATTTT; CDR3: CASSQVGTASTDTQYF; V: TRBV14; size: .; D: .; J: TRBJ2-3
DNA: TGTGCCAGCAGCCTCCAGGGGGGGACTAGGACCCACGAGCAGTACTTC; CDR3: CASSLQGGTRTHEQYF; V: TRBV3-1/TRBV3-2; size: .; D: .; J: TRBJ2-7
DNA: TGCGCCAGCAGCCCACCGGGGAATGAGCAGTTCTTC; CDR3: CASSPPGNEQFF; V: TRBV5-1; size: .; D: .; J: TRBJ2-1
DNA: TGTGCCAGCAGTTTGACGACTAATGAAAAACTGTTTTTT; CDR3: CASSLTTNEKLFF; V: TRBV28; size: .; D: .; J: TRBJ1-4
DNA: TGTGCCAGCTCCTGGGACGGAGTAAGAGCCGGGGAGCTGTTTTTT; CDR3: CASSWDGVRAGELFF; V: TRBV27; size: .; D: .; J: TRBJ2-2
DNA: TGTGCCAGCAGTTCCGTGGATGGACTAGCGGACGCAGATACGCAGTATTTT; CDR3: CASSSVDGLADADTQYF; V: TRBV2; size: .; D: TRBD2; J: TRBJ2-3
DNA: TGCGCCAGCAGCCCAAAAAGCTGGGACCCTACTTCCCTCCACTTT; CDR3: CASSPKSWDPTSLHF; V: TRBV4-3; size: once; D: .; J: TRBJ1-6
DNA: TGTGCCAGCAGCGTTGGGACTCCCGGAAAGGGCGCGAGGGAGTATTTT; CDR3: CASSVGTPGKGAREYF; V: TRBV2; size: few; D: .; J: TRBJ2-3
DNA: TGTGCCAGCAGCCCGAGCTCCTATAATTCACCCCTCCACTTT; CDR3: CASSPSSYNSPLHF; V: TRBV11-2; size: .; D: .; J: TRBJ1-6
DNA: TGTGCCAGCAGCCTCCAAGCGGGAATCAATGAGCAGTTCTTC; CDR3: CASSLQAGINEQFF; V: TRBV7-3; size: .; D: TRBD2; J: TRBJ2-1
DNA: TGCGCCAGCAGCCAAGTGTTGGGATCGGGACAGCCCCAGCATTTT; CDR3: CASSQVLGSGQPQHF; V: TRBV4-3; size: .; D: .; J: TRBJ1-5
DNA: TGTGCCAGCAGGGGTGCGGGAAACACCATATATTTT; CDR3: CASRGAGNTIYF; V: TRBV9; size: .; D: .; J: TRBJ1-3
DNA: TGTGCCAGCAGCGTAGCGGGATATGGCTACACCTTC; CDR3: CASSVAGYGYTF; V: TRBV9; size: .; D: .; J: TRBJ1-2
DNA: TGTGCCAGCAGCGCCCCCGTGGGACAGGGAGTTGATGGCTACACCTTC; CDR3: CASSAPVGQGVDGYTF; V: TRBV7-9; size: .; D: TRBD1; J: TRBJ1-2
DNA: TGTGCCAGCAGCCAGGAACGCGGCTGGGAGACCCAGTACTTC; CDR3: CASSQERGWETQYF; V: TRBV3-1/TRBV3-2; size: .; D: .; J: TRBJ2-5
DNA: TGTGCCAGCAGCTCCGGGGCAGGGACCTTTGGCTACACCTTC; CDR3: CASSSGAGTFGYTF; V: TRBV7-8; size: .; D: .; J: TRBJ1-2
DNA: TGTGCCAGCAGCCAAGATTTGTCGATGGGAGGGGTCGTCGACTATGGCTACACCTTC; CDR3: CASSQDLSMGGVVDYGYTF; V: TRBV4-2; size: once; D: .; J: TRBJ1-2
DNA: TGTGCCAGCAGCCCGCGTACTAGCGGTGAGACCCAGTACTTC; CDR3: CASSPRTSGETQYF; V: TRBV11-3; size: .; D: TRBD2; J: TRBJ2-5
DNA: TGTGCCAGCAGCCTAGTGACGGGACAGCAAGAGACCCAGTACTTC; CDR3: CASSLVTGQQETQYF; V: TRBV7-2; size: .; D: TRBD1; J: TRBJ2-5
DNA: TGTGCCAGTAGTAAGGGACAGGGGGCGGGTTACAATCAGCCCCAGCATTTT; CDR3: CASSKGQGAGYNQPQHF; V: TRBV19; size: .; D: TRBD1; J: TRBJ1-5
DNA: TGTGCCAGCAGTTACTCGCTAGCGGGGGGGAACACAGATACGCAGTATTTT; CDR3: CASSYSLAGGNTDTQYF; V: TRBV6-2/TRBV6-3; size: .; D: TRBD2; J: TRBJ2-3
DNA: TGTGCCAGCAGCCTCGGGACTAGCGGGGTCTATGAGCAGTTCTTC; CDR3: CASSLGTSGVYEQFF; V: TRBV11-3; size: .; D: TRBD2; J: TRBJ2-1
DNA: TGCGCCAGCAGCTTGTATGTCGGCCGGGTCACTGAAGCTTTCTTT; CDR3: CASSLYVGRVTEAFF; V: TRBV5-1; size: once; D: .; J: TRBJ1-1
DNA: TGTGCCAGCAGCCCAACTCGGGACTTACATAATTCACCCCTCCACTTT; CDR3: CASSPTRDLHNSPLHF; V: TRBV3-1/TRBV3-2; size: .; D: .; J: TRBJ1-6
DNA: TGCGCCAGCAGCCAAGTTGGCCAGGCTAAGTGGCTGTTTTTT; CDR3: CASSQVGQAKWLFF; V: TRBV4-1; size: .; D: .; J: TRBJ1-4
DNA: TGTGCCAGCAGCGCCCTCCCCGGGATTAACTATGGCTACACCTTC; CDR3: CASSALPGINYGYTF; V: TRBV7-8; size: .; D: .; J: TRBJ1-2
DNA: TGCGCCAGCAGCTCGGGAGGTTTAGCGGGAAGCACAGATACGCAGTATTTT; CDR3: CASSSGGLAGSTDTQYF; V: TRBV5-1; size: .; D: TRBD2; J: TRBJ2-3
DNA: TGTGCCAGCAGCCAAATTGGACTAGCGGGGGATCAGCAGTATTTT; CDR3: CASSQIGLAGDQQYF; V: TRBV3-1/TRBV3-2; size: .; D: TRBD2; J: TRBJ2-3
DNA: TGTGCCAGCAGCCGAACAGGGGGGATCTCCTATGGCTACACCTTC; CDR3: CASSRTGGISYGYTF; V: TRBV6-5; size: .; D: TRBD1; J: TRBJ1-2
DNA: TGTGCCAGCCGACAGGGAGGGAGTGGCTACACCTTC; CDR3: CASRQGGSGYTF; V: TRBV28; size: .; D: TRBD1; J: TRBJ1-2
DNA: TGTGCCAGCAGCCGCGCAAAGGGCAATCACAACGGCTACACCTTC; CDR3: CASSRAKGNHNGYTF; V: TRBV7-8; size: once; D: .; J: TRBJ1-2
DNA: TGTGCCAGTAGTAGGGGACGGAGCCAAGAGACCCAGTACTTC; CDR3: CASSRGRSQETQYF; V: TRBV19; size: .; D: .; J: TRBJ2-5
DNA: TGTGCCGATACCGCGGAACAGGTGGGGGACTATGGCTACACCTTC; CDR3: CADTAEQVGDYGYTF; V: TRBV2; size: .; D: .; J: TRBJ1-2
DNA: TGTGCCAGCTCACAGGGTTTCGGGGGGCGCGGAGATACGCAGTATTTT; CDR3: CASSQGFGGRGDTQYF; V: TRBV18; size: .; D: .; J: TRBJ2-3
DNA: TGTGCCAGTACCCGAGACGGGGGAATTTTT; CDR3: CASTRDGGIF; V: TRBV19; size: .; D: .; J: TRBJ1-4
DNA: TGTGCCAGCAGTTTTCGGGAGACCCAGTACTTC; CDR3: CASSFRETQYF; V: TRBV12-3/TRBV12-4; size: .; D: .; J: TRBJ2-5
DNA: TGTGCCATCAGTGGAGGCGTTATAGAGACCCAGTACTTC; CDR3: CAISGGVIETQYF; V: TRBV10-3; size: .; D: .; J: TRBJ2-5
DNA: TGCGCCAGCAGCCCCACGAGTAATCCTAGCACAGATACGCAGTATTTT; CDR3: CASSPTSNPSTDTQYF; V: TRBV4-1; size: .; D: .; J: TRBJ2-3